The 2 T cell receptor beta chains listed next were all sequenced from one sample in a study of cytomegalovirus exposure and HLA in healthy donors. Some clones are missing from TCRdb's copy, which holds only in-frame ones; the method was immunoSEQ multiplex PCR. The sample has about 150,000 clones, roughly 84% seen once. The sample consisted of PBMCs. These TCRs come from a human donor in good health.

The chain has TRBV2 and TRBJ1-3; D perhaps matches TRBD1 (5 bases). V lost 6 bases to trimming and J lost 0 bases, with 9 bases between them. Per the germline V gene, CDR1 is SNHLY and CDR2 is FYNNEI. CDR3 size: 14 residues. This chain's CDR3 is CASRTGFSGNTIYF. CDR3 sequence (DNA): TGTGCCAGCAGAACAGGATTCTCTGGAAACACCATATATTTT. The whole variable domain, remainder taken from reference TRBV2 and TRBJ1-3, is EPEVTQTPSHQVTQMGQEVILRCVPISNHLYFYWYRQILGQKVEFLVSFYNNEISEKSEIFDDQFSVERPDGSNFTLKIRSTKLEDSAMYFCASRTGFSGNTIYFGEGSWLTVV.

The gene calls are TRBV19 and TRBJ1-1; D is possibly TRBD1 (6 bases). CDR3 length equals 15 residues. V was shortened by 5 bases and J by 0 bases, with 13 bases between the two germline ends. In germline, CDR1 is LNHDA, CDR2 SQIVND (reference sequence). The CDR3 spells CASSPYQGMNTEAFF. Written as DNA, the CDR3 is TGTGCCAGTAGTCCCTACCAGGGGATGAACACTGAAGCTTTCTTT.